A few counts support the clone carrying this TCR beta chain. The antigen remains undetermined. Using its own MiXCR run on the reads, TCRdb lists one record per CDR3 protein. This table has approximately 320,000 distinct CDR3 sequences, more than 8% appearing once. This sample is part of a study of T cell repertoires in cytomegalovirus infection. Background on the study: Public TCR beta signatures marked donors with CMV infection and the matching HLA. Study conclusions and caveats: Cumulative public TCR beta family frequency identified carriers of CMV plus the relevant HLA.

V lost 4 bases to trimming and J lost 7 bases, with 11 bases between them. The germline V gene has CDR1 LGHNA and CDR2 YSLEER. The CDR3 is 14 amino acids. The V and J genes are TRBV4-3 and TRBJ1-6, with D perhaps matching TRBD1 (6 bases). The receptor's source is a human donor in good health (CMV status not recorded). Some clones in this sample may be carry-over from other donors' samples. The sequenced material came from PBMCs. CDR3 sequence reads: CASSRVTGNSPLHF. CDR3 nucleotide sequence: TGCGCCAGCAGCCGTGTCACAGGGAATTCACCCCTCCACTTT.